Sequencing of this T cell receptor beta chain was carried out in a study of OX40 agonist ivuxolimab in advanced cancers. Turning to the study itself: All patients had ivuxolimab intravenously every 2 weeks at 0.01 to 10 mg/kg. Mean age around 64 years, range roughly 20 to 85; approximately 83% male.

Study results and limitations: Dosing at 0.1 to 3.0 mg/kg was accompanied by clonal expansion of CD4+ and CD8+ blood T cells by week 6.

CDR3 length: 15 amino acids. Germline loops: CDR1 WSHSY, CDR2 SAAADI. With 1 base clipped from V and 3 bases from J, the junction kept 1 base outside the gene matches. Blood draws occurred at baseline, cycle 4 day 1, and cycle 7 day 1. Worth noting for this clone: Antigen specificity is unknown.

Sequenced by immunoSEQ multiplex PCR; TCRdb stores in-frame clones only, minus some. Among nearly 50,000 clones, roughly 86% were seen once, and the ten largest hold 1.9%. The sample was CD4+ or CD8+ T cells sorted from blood, taken in a trial of the OX40 agonist ivuxolimab. This TCR was sampled from an adult with an advanced solid tumor such as melanoma, head and neck, liver or kidney cancer. This chain connects TRBV10-2 to TRBJ1-1; 11 nucleotides match TRBD1. DNA of the CDR3: TGCGCCAGCAGTGAGTGGGGACAGGGGGACACTGAAGCTTTCTTT. Its protein is CASSEWGQGDTEAFF.